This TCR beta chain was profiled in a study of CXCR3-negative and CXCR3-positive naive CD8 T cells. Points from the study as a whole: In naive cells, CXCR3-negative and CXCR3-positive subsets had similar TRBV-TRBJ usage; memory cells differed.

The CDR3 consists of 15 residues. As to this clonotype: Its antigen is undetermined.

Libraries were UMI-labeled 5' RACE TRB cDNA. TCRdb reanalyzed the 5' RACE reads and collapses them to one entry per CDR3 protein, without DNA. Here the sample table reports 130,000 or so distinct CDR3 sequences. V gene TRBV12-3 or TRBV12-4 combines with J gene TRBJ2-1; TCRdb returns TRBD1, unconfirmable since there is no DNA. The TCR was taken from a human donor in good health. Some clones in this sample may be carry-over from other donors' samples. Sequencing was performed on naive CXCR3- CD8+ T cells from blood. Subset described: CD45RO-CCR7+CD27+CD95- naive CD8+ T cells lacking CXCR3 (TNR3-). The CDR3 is CASSPQPGTYNEQFF.